This TCR beta chain was retrieved from a study of cytomegalovirus exposure and HLA in healthy donors. Study-level points and caveats: Analysis performed later found around 15,000 TCR beta sequences associated with HLA alleles at 0.05 false discovery rate. In a later analysis, common viral pathogens appeared linked to several of the most significant clusters.

Concerning this clone: Its specificity is not known.

PCR involved 60 Vbeta and 13 Jbeta primers. Profiling relied on immunoSEQ multiplex PCR, and the TCRdb table lists in-frame clones only, not all of them. The table records 150,000 to 200,000 clones, just over 75% of them present only once. The sequence was collected from a woman aged 35 to 49 in good health and CMV-seronegative. Sequenced material: PBMCs.

CDR3 bases: TGTGCCTGGAACGGACAGGGGGCGAGGGGCTACACCTTC. Protein sequence: CAWNGQGARGYTF. The chain is built from TRBV30 and TRBJ1-2, with 11 nucleotides matching TRBD1. Germline V lookup: CDR1 GTSNPN, CDR2 SVGIG (reference sequence). J gave up 8 bases and V 4 bases, and 6 bases lay outside the gene matches. The CDR3 sequence is 13 residues long.